These 2 T cell receptor beta chains came from one sample sequenced in a study of control samples from healthy donors and cancer patients. Sequencing was performed with immunoSEQ multiplex PCR; in TCRdb, only in-frame clones are kept and a portion is missing. Seen here are some 410,000 clones, approximately 92% observed once, and the top ten hold just under 6.5%. The specimen sequenced was PBMCs. These receptors came from a man aged 35-49 years with head and neck cancer.

The chain combines TRBV30 with TRBJ1-1, with D possibly matching TRBD1 (5 bases). The CDR3 runs to 15 residues. Germline CDR1 is GTSNPN and CDR2 is SVGIG (reference sequence). The germline V and J ends were trimmed by 0 bases and 2 bases, with 13 bases remaining between them. CDR3 nucleotides: TGTGCCTGGAGTGTACTAGGGGCTTATAACACTGAAGCTTTCTTT. Residues: CAWSVLGAYNTEAFF.

V is TRBV28 and J is TRBJ2-7; D remains ambiguous. This CDR3 contains 14 residues. Germline-derived CDR1 and CDR2 are MDHEN and SYDVKM. The V end lost 6 bases, the J end lost 2 bases, and 14 bases lay between the germline ends. The DNA for the CDR3 is TGTGCCAGCAGGATCGAACACGAAGCCTACGAGCAGTACTTC. It specifies CASRIEHEAYEQYF.